The TCR beta chain described here comes from a study of Graves' ophthalmopathy and Graves' hyperthyroidism. RNA transcripts provided the template for amplifying TCR beta CDR3 regions. A first-round RT-PCR used HTBI primers, followed by a second-round multiplex PCR. TCRdb reprocessed the multiplex PCR reads with MiXCR, giving one entry per CDR3 protein. The sample carries 400,000 to 450,000 distinct CDR3 sequences, roughly 20% recorded once. This CDR3 has 13 residues. Germline-derived CDR1 and CDR2 are SGDLS and YYNGEE. This clonotype was counted many times. Relative to the germline gene, one junction end is altered; a read error may explain this.

Sequenced input: peripheral blood. The chain has TRBV9 and TRBJ2-2; 7 positions match TRBD2. The TCR originated in a woman aged 18-29 years with stable Graves' hyperthyroidism. The DNA of the CDR3 is TGTGCCAGCAGCGTATGGGAGGGCGGGGAGCTGTCTTTT. Translating it yields CASSVWEGGELSF.